This T cell receptor beta chain was recovered during a study of human T cells and chemical hapten exposure. The sample's time point: patch test 1, 2 weeks after DPC sensitization. Treatment described: therapeutic diphenylcyclopropenone sensitization with weekly scalp DPC. TCRdb itself ran the RACE reads through MiXCR, one entry per CDR3 protein. This sample yields more than 95,000 distinct CDR3 sequences, of which over 10% are seen a single time; more than 1.3% belongs to the top ten. Study results and limitations: There was alopecia in the donors, so their immune response may differ from that of healthy people. Significantly more large CDR3 similarity clusters were formed by expanded TCRs than by controls. Unchanged with DPC sensitization were TCRs above 1 in 1000 frequency.

In its sample, this clonotype was seen a few times. Antigen unknown. Sequenced here: whole blood, sampled in connection with sensitization to the hapten diphenylcyclopropenone (DPC). This TCR was sampled from a woman in her 50s with alopecia areata. Some clones in this sample may be carry-over from other donors' samples.

CDR3 DNA sequence: TGTGCCAGCAGTCCTCTGGCCCTGGACAGGGGGCTCTACGAGCAGTACTTC. Protein: CASSPLALDRGLYEQYF. The chain couples TRBV12-3 or TRBV12-4 to TRBJ2-7, with TRBD1 identical over 11 bases. Unmatched junction bases numbered 12, after V lost 5 bases and J lost 3 bases. The CDR3 length is 17 residues.